This entry lists 30 T cell receptor beta chains sequenced from one sample in a study of response to subunit inactivated influenza vaccine. MiXCR, run by TCRdb on the RT-PCR reads, gives a single entry per CDR3 protein. The data show under 200,000 distinct CDR3 sequences, 9.5% to 13% seen once. Sample: non-naive T cells sorted from PBMCs, taken roughly 6 weeks after vaccination. The receptor set was obtained from a man aged 45-60 years who received an inactivated influenza vaccine.

V is TRBV7-8 and J is TRBJ2-7; 8 bases match TRBD2. The CDR3 covers 15 residues. Germline V CDR1 and CDR2: SGHVS, FQNEAQ. Trimming at V came to 2 bases and at J to 0 bases, leaving 3 bases not matched to a gene. CDR3 in amino acids: CASSLKRGSSYEQYF. In DNA form, the CDR3 reads TGTGCCAGCAGCTTAAAGCGGGGGAGCTCCTACGAGCAGTACTTC.

There are many counts of this clonotype. The genes are TRBV5-1 and TRBJ2-5; 8 nucleotides match TRBD1. J gave up 3 bases and V 1 base, and 2 bases lay outside the gene matches. The length of the CDR3 is 14 residues. The germline V gene encodes CDR1 SGHRS and CDR2 YFSETQ. CDR3 coding DNA: TGCGCCAGCAGCTTGAGGGGACAGGAAGAGACCCAGTACTTC. Translated: CASSLRGQEETQYF.

This clonotype occurred many times. The J gene is TRBJ2-7, the V gene TRBV10-3; 10 nucleotides agree with TRBD1. The CDR3 consists of 13 residues. The V gene's germline CDR1 is ENHRY and CDR2 SYGVKD. After removal of 6 bases from V and 3 bases from J, the junction contained 2 bases not matched to a gene. CDR3 amino acids: CAIRGDRGYEQYF. For the CDR3, the DNA is TGTGCCATCAGGGGGGACAGGGGCTACGAGCAGTACTTC.

The rearrangement joins TRBV7-2 to TRBJ2-7; a weak D match, TRBD1 (6 bases). This CDR3 has 15 residues. The V end was cut by 5 bases, the J end by 3 bases, with 17 bases between. The germline V gene encodes CDR1 SGHTA and CDR2 FQGNSA. The CDR3: CASSTDSYPIYEQYF. CDR3 in DNA: TGTGCCAGCAGCACGGACAGCTACCCAATCTACGAGCAGTACTTC.

The chain recombines TRBV20-1 with TRBJ2-1; TRBD2 aligns across 15 bases. This CDR3 comprises 15 residues. V was clipped by 0 bases and J by 7 bases; unmatched bases: 1. Germline V gene sequence: CDR1 DFQATT, CDR2 SNEGSKA (reference sequence). CDR3 region: CSAREGTSGRNEQFF. The CDR3 nucleotides are TGCAGTGCTAGAGAAGGGACTAGCGGGAGGAATGAGCAGTTCTTC.

The genes are TRBV3-1 and TRBJ2-2, with 11 bases identical to TRBD2. The CDR3 spans 15 residues. CDR1 LGHDT and CDR2 YNNKEL come from the germline V gene (reference sequence). V lost 6 bases, J lost 5 bases, and 5 bases stayed unmatched. CDR3 sequence (DNA): TGTGCCAGCAGGCTCACTAGCGGGGGAACCGGGGAGCTGTTTTTT. Translating it yields CASRLTSGGTGELFF.

This sequence joins TRBV27 and TRBJ1-2; TRBD1 matches 8 bases. This CDR3 is 19 amino acids long. Per germline, CDR1 MNHEY and CDR2 SMNVEV (reference sequence). With 0 bases clipped from V and 4 bases from J, the junction kept 16 bases outside the gene matches. Here the CDR3 reads CASSLSSRQGARFGYGYTF. The CDR3 DNA reads TGTGCCAGCAGTTTATCATCTCGCCAGGGGGCGAGGTTTGGCTATGGCTACACCTTC.

This clonotype occurred many times. V and J are TRBV5-5 and TRBJ1-1; weak D call: TRBD1 (5 bases). Between the trimmed V and J ends, which lost 4 bases and 6 bases, there was a span of 10 bases. Per germline, CDR1 SGHKS and CDR2 YYEKEE (reference sequence). This CDR3 is 12 amino acids long. This CDR3 is CASSLRVSEAFF. CDR3 sequence (DNA): TGTGCCAGCAGCCTCAGGGTCTCTGAAGCTTTCTTT.

This clonotype was observed at least ten times. J is TRBJ2-1 and V is TRBV4-1; TRBD2 aligns across 10 bases. The CDR3 contains 19 residues. Trimming cost V 1 base and J 4 bases; bases outside gene matches: 13. Germline V lookup: CDR1 MGHRA, CDR2 YSYEKL. CDR3 DNA sequence: TGCGCCAGCAGCCAAGTCTTCACCAGCGGGGGGGTCGTATACAATGAGCAGTTCTTC. Translated, it gives CASSQVFTSGGVVYNEQFF.

This clonotype has a handful of counts. V and J are TRBV6-2 or TRBV6-3 and TRBJ2-1; the D is unclear. CDR1 and CDR2 from the germline V gene are MNHEY and SVGEGT. The ends were cut back, 0 bases at V and 8 bases at J, with 20 bases in the middle. There are 17 residues in the CDR3. CDR3 DNA sequence: TGTGCCAGCAGTTACTCCCTAATCGGACGCCGTGGGTATGAGCAGTTCTTC. This codes for CASSYSLIGRRGYEQFF.

This clonotype has only a few counts. The chain couples TRBV4-1 to TRBJ2-7; D unclear. This CDR3 has 13 amino acids. V was pared by 1 base and J by 4 bases, with 8 bases between. Germline V lookup: CDR1 MGHRA, CDR2 YSYEKL. The CDR3 spells CASSQGGGYEQYF. The CDR3 DNA reads TGCGCCAGCAGCCAAGGAGGCGGTTACGAGCAGTACTTC.

The chain has TRBV19 and TRBJ2-3; no reliable D call. This CDR3 comprises 13 residues. V was clipped by 1 base and J by 5 bases, with 7 bases between them. The germline V gene encodes CDR1 LNHDA and CDR2 SQIVND (reference sequence). For the CDR3, the DNA is TGTGCCAGTAGTATAGCAGCAGGAGATACGCAGTATTTT. It codes for CASSIAAGDTQYF.

This clonotype showed up just a few times. The chain joins TRBV11-2 to TRBJ1-1, with 9 bases matching TRBD1. Per germline, CDR1 SGHAT and CDR2 FQNNGV. This CDR3 spans 19 amino acids. Germline trimming cut 1 base from V and 5 bases from J; bases unmatched to any gene: 17. The CDR3 DNA follows: TGTGCCAGCAGCTTAGGTCCAAACAGGGGGCGCGTGAGGGATACTGAAGCTTTCTTT. Translation gives CASSLGPNRGRVRDTEAFF.

V usage is TRBV11-2 and J usage is TRBJ2-7, with 11 bases matching TRBD1. The CDR3 is 16 residues long. V trimming: 5 bases; J trimming: 4 bases; junction bases outside the gene matches: 10. From germline, CDR1 is SGHAT and CDR2 FQNNGV. The CDR3 DNA reads as TGTGCCAGCAGCCACGGTCCCGGGACAGGGGGTTACGAGCAGTACTTC. Its protein product is CASSHGPGTGGYEQYF.

A note on this clonotype: Just one base apart from a much larger clone, this may be a read error. The CDR3 coding sequence is TGTGCCAGCAGTTTTTTTGGCGGGGGGGGCCTCAATGTGCAGTTCTTC. Protein sequence: CASSFFGGGGLNVQFF. J is TRBJ2-1 and V is TRBV12-3 or TRBV12-4, with 9 nucleotides matching TRBD2. The CDR3 spans 16 residues.

This clonotype was counted at least ten times. This chain uses TRBV2 with TRBJ2-1; no clear D. The CDR3 totals 14 residues. Germline CDR1 and CDR2: SNHLY and FYNNEI. The V end lost 10 bases, the J end lost 2 bases, and 15 bases lay between the germline ends. The CDR3 DNA reads TGTGCCACCGCCTATAGCAGGACCTACAATGAGCAGTTCTTC. Its translation is CATAYSRTYNEQFF.

On this clonotype: This may be a read error, as it is one base from a much larger clone. The rearrangement uses TRBV6-5 and TRBJ2-7; 8 positions match TRBD1. The V and J ends lost 2 bases and 6 bases, in that order; junction bases with no gene match: 3. The CDR3 has 13 amino acids. The germline gives CDR1 MNHEY, CDR2 SVGAGI. The CDR3 loop reads CASSYRTGFEQYF. The CDR3 DNA follows: TGTGCCAGCAGTTACCGGACAGGGTTCGAGCAGTACTTC.

This clonotype was seen more than once but under ten times. J is TRBJ1-5 and V is TRBV7-9; D is ambiguous. The CDR3 consists of 13 residues. From germline, CDR1 is SEHNR and CDR2 FQNEAQ (reference sequence). Trimming stripped 3 bases from V and 7 bases from J, with 10 bases between. DNA of the CDR3: TGTGCCAGCAGCTTGATGGACGGCCAGCCCCAGCATTTT. Translation: CASSLMDGQPQHF.

The V gene is TRBV5-6, the J gene TRBJ1-6, with D possibly matching TRBD1 (5 bases). The CDR3 loop spans 15 amino acids. With 6 bases removed from V and 0 bases from J, the gap between germline ends came to 10 bases. Germline CDR1 and CDR2: SGHDT and YYEEEE. The CDR3 reads CASKWGSSYNSPLHF. In nucleotides, the CDR3 is TGTGCCAGCAAATGGGGGAGCTCCTATAATTCACCCCTCCACTTT.

This clonotype was counted between two and nine times. The genes are TRBV2 and TRBJ2-7; D is perhaps TRBD1 (5 bases). The CDR3 length is 13 residues. CDR1 and CDR2 (germline): SNHLY, FYNNEI. The V end lost 5 bases, the J end lost 3 bases, and 11 bases lay between the germline ends. Here the CDR3 reads CASSPSQGYEQYF. CDR3 in DNA: TGTGCCAGCAGTCCCTCGCAGGGCTACGAGCAGTACTTC.

This clonotype was detected many times. This rearrangement joins TRBV20-1 to TRBJ2-5, with 7 bases that match TRBD2. This CDR3 region has 14 residues. V shed 7 bases, J shed 4 bases, and the junction held 12 bases outside the gene matches. From germline, CDR1 is DFQATT and CDR2 SNEGSKA (reference sequence). CDR3 in amino acids: CSDRPTGGGETQYF. For the CDR3, the DNA is TGCAGTGACCGCCCGACCGGCGGGGGAGAGACCCAGTACTTC.

The chain couples TRBV11-1 to TRBJ2-2; 7 bases align to TRBD2. This CDR3 has 18 amino acids. The germline V gene encodes CDR1 SGHAT and CDR2 FQDESV (reference sequence). The trim removed 7 bases at V and 0 bases at J, leaving 14 bases unmatched. The CDR3 DNA reads TGTGCCAGCAAATATAGACTATCGGGAGGCGCGAACACCGGGGAGCTGTTTTTT. It codes for CASKYRLSGGANTGELFF.

This clonotype has ten or more counts. V gene TRBV5-1 combines with J gene TRBJ1-3; D unclear. There are 14 residues in the CDR3. Germline V gene data show CDR1 as SGHRS and CDR2 as YFSETQ. The V end was cut by 0 bases, the J end by 4 bases, with 8 bases between. The CDR3 coding sequence is TGCGCCAGCAGCTTGGGGCATACGGGAAACACCATATATTTT. Translated, it gives CASSLGHTGNTIYF.

This clonotype was detected only a few times. The rearrangement joins TRBV4-3 to TRBJ1-1; 9 positions agree with TRBD1. The V gene's germline CDR1 is LGHNA and CDR2 YSLEER. V shed 1 base, J shed 0 bases, and the junction held 3 bases outside the gene matches. The CDR3 covers 16 residues. CDR3 coding DNA: TGCGCCAGCAGCCAAGGGACAGGGGAATTGAACACTGAAGCTTTCTTT. Translating it yields CASSQGTGELNTEAFF.

The chain is built from TRBV2 and TRBJ1-6; D unresolved. The CDR3 runs 13 residues. Trimming took 6 bases from V and 8 from J, leaving 11 bases between them. Germline CDR1 is SNHLY and CDR2 is FYNNEI. The CDR3: CASRQVFDSPLHF. As DNA, the CDR3 is TGTGCCAGCAGACAAGTATTTGATTCACCCCTCCACTTT.

In this sample, this clonotype turned up a few times. The chain is built from TRBV4-3 and TRBJ1-5; maybe TRBD1 (5 bases). Germline-derived CDR1 and CDR2 are LGHNA and YSLEER. This CDR3 spans 15 amino acids. The V end lost 0 bases, the J end lost 4 bases, and 10 bases lay between the germline ends. CDR3 in amino acids: CASSQDTGRNQPQHF. DNA for the CDR3: TGCGCCAGCAGCCAAGATACAGGCCGAAATCAGCCCCAGCATTTT.

CDR3: CSASVRSSGYTF. The CDR3 bases are TGCAGTGCTAGTGTACGGTCCAGTGGCTACACCTTC. This chain joins TRBV20-1 and TRBJ1-2; D is uncertain. Trimming removed 3 bases at V and 7 bases at J, with 12 bases between. The germline V gene has CDR1 DFQATT and CDR2 SNEGSKA (reference sequence). This CDR3 region has 12 residues.

Comments on this clonotype: One end of the junction does not line up with germline, which may come from a read error. The V call is TRBV5-1, the J call TRBJ2-3; D is perhaps TRBD1 or TRBD2 (5 bases each). Germline assignment: CDR1 SGHRS and CDR2 YFSETQ. This CDR3 has 16 amino acids. The CDR3 region has the DNA TGCGCCAGCAGATTGGAGACAGCCGGGACCACAGATACGCAGTATTTT. This sequence encodes CASRLETAGTTDTQYF. The variable domain in full, completed from reference TRBV5-1 and TRBJ2-3, reads KAGVTQTPRYLIKTRGQQVTLSCSPISGHRSVSWYQQTPGQGLQFLFEYFSETQRNKGNFPGRFSGRQFSNSRSEMNVSTLELGDSALYLCASRLETAGTTDTQYFGPGTRLTVL.

This clonotype was recorded a few times. This chain joins TRBV28 and TRBJ2-1, with 10 bases that match TRBD1. Germline lookup yields CDR1 MDHEN and CDR2 SYDVKM. This CDR3 comprises 16 residues. Trimming cost V 9 bases and J 7 bases; bases outside gene matches: 15. The CDR3 reads CASPPGQGPLWNEQFF. In nucleotides, the CDR3 is TGTGCCAGTCCGCCGGGACAGGGGCCGCTCTGGAATGAGCAGTTCTTC.

This clonotype was detected a few times. The CDR3 sequence is CSARAPVGWEQFF. The CDR3 nucleotides read TGCAGTGCTAGAGCCCCGGTGGGGTGGGAGCAGTTCTTC. The chain is built from TRBV20-1 and TRBJ2-1; D gene uncertain. The CDR3 runs 13 residues. V shed 1 base and J shed 10 bases, with 14 bases lying between them. The germline V gene encodes CDR1 DFQATT and CDR2 SNEGSKA (reference sequence).